This TCR beta chain originates from a study of identical twins. TCRdb redid the calling of the 5' RACE reads with MiXCR, one entry per CDR3 protein. The sample has 150,000 or so distinct CDR3 sequences, roughly 3.5% seen once. This clonotype was found many times. There are 16 residues in the CDR3. CDR1 KGHDR and CDR2 SFDVKD come from the germline V gene. V was cut by 7 bases and J by 0 bases, with 17 bases left in between. This clonotype originated in a man aged 18 to 35 in good health. The sample taken for sequencing was memory T cells sorted from blood. J is TRBJ1-1 and V is TRBV24-1; D is perhaps TRBD1 (5 bases). In nucleotides, the CDR3 is TGTGCCACCAGAGGATCCTCTCAGGGCCTGAACACTGAAGCTTTCTTT. It encodes CATRGSSQGLNTEAFF.